The rows below give T cell receptor beta chains drawn from one sample of a study of blood T cell repertoires in COVID-19. Only in-frame clones appear in the TCRdb table, and some are missing; sequencing was by immunoSEQ multiplex PCR. Altogether about 270,000 clones are present, roughly 90% being singletons, with the ten largest covering approximately 2.9%. Source material: PBMCs or T cells enriched from blood (not recorded which). These receptors all stem from a middle-aged man who had been exposed to COVID-19. The CDR3 runs from the conserved cysteine through the conserved F or W. The D gene is left open where the match is weak. Only part of the rows carry a size: once, few, many, or a class if the clone is expanded.

>TRBJ2-1|TRBV19|.|once|10
CASSSNEQFF
TGTGCCAGTAGTTCTAATGAGCAGTTCTTC
>TRBJ2-1|TRBV2|TRBD2|.|14
CAGQREWSYNEQFF
TGTGCCGGCCAGCGGGAGTGGTCCTACAATGAGCAGTTCTTC
>TRBJ1-1|TRBV19|.|.|12
CASIGRDTEAFF
TGTGCCAGTATTGGCAGGGACACTGAAGCTTTCTTT
>TRBJ2-1|TRBV27|TRBD2|.|16
CASSLIAGVPHNEQFF
TGTGCCAGCAGTTTAATAGCGGGAGTCCCCCACAATGAGCAGTTCTTC
>TRBJ1-3|TRBV28|.|.|16
CASSLQYWASGNTIYF
TGTGCCAGCAGTTTGCAATATTGGGCCTCTGGAAACACCATATATTTT
>TRBJ1-4|TRBV5-1|TRBD1|.|19
CASRSTGDRRFATNEKLFF
TGCGCCAGCAGGTCCACCGGGGACAGGCGATTCGCAACTAATGAAAAACTGTTTTTT
>TRBJ1-2|TRBV6-6|.|.|15
CASSYSNQGTGGYTF
TGTGCCAGCAGTTACTCGAATCAGGGGACGGGTGGCTACACCTTC
>TRBJ2-1|TRBV30|.|.|12
CAWSAQQGKQFF
TGTGCCTGGAGTGCTCAACAGGGTAAGCAGTTCTTC
>TRBJ2-1|TRBV2|.|.|14
CASPEGAGYNEQFF
TGTGCCAGCCCAGAAGGAGCGGGTTACAATGAGCAGTTCTTC
>TRBJ1-4|TRBV7-9|.|.|14
CASSPVGLEEKLFF
TGTGCCAGCAGCCCCGTGGGGCTAGAGGAAAAACTGTTTTTT
>TRBJ2-2|TRBV19|.|.|17
CASTLGVAGSYTGELFF
TGTGCCAGTACCCTAGGGGTTGCGGGGAGCTACACCGGGGAGCTGTTTTTT
>TRBJ1-1|TRBV6-5|.|.|14
CASNLQGQNTEAFF
TGTGCCAGCAACCTCCAGGGGCAGAACACTGAAGCTTTCTTT
>TRBJ1-5|TRBV6-1|.|.|15
CASSELQANNQPQHF
TGTGCCAGCAGTGAACTCCAGGCTAACAATCAGCCCCAGCATTTT